This TCR beta chain was found in a study of blood T cell repertoires in COVID-19. Germline assignment: CDR1 SGHDN and CDR2 FVKESK. The CDR3 has 15 residues. V gave up 0 bases and J gave up 3 bases, with 8 bases separating them. Sequencing was performed with immunoSEQ multiplex PCR; in TCRdb, only in-frame clones are kept and a portion is missing. Among about 380,000 clones listed, about 85% were seen once. The sequenced sample consisted of peripheral blood. This receptor was identified in a woman aged 18 to 35 with acute or convalescent COVID-19. The V gene is TRBV14, the J gene TRBJ2-2; no firm D call. CDR3 loop: CASSQDLSYTGELFF. As DNA, the CDR3 is TGTGCCAGCAGCCAAGATCTGTCGTACACCGGGGAGCTGTTTTTT.